This T cell receptor beta chain was sequenced during a study of T cells expressing NK-cell markers. About the research overall: One of the eight sequenced donors was seronegative, whereas the other seven were HCMV-seropositive. Findings and limits, study-wide: Leadership of the CD3+CD56-NKG2C+ fraction also belonged to these clonotypes in a handful of donors.

Comments on this clonotype: Antigen unknown.

Reprocessing the 5' RACE reads, TCRdb reports a single entry for every CDR3 protein and omits DNA. In total, the table holds about 410,000 distinct CDR3 sequences. Per the germline V gene, CDR1 is SGHRS and CDR2 is YFSETQ. The CDR3 spans 15 residues. This rearrangement joins TRBV5-1 to TRBJ2-1; checking the TCRdb D call of TRBD2 is not possible without DNA. The TCR comes from a woman between 45 and 60 years old in good health. Material for sequencing was blood T cells: a sorted CD56 or NKG2C T cell subset, CD4+ or CD8+ T cells, or bulk PBMC T cells (not recorded which). Here the CDR3 reads CASSQTGLPYNEQFF.